Here is one T cell receptor (beta chain) with its context. The antigen it recognizes is unknown. No clone much larger than this one lies a single base away; base qualities are absent. The source of the sample is a study of blood T cell repertoires in COVID-19 (TCRdb year 2020). Study-level background: Collaborator samples came from the United States, Italy and Spain and covered acute and convalescent phases of COVID-19. A de-identified subject ID, COVID-19 status, age in years and sex were almost always included in the sample metadata. The dataset comprised deeply sampled blood TCRbeta repertoires from subjects exposed to, actively infected with, or recovered from COVID-19. HLA class I and class II types, where available, came from metadata supplied by the sample provider rather than from assay-based typing. The prospective study material was composed of cDNA or gDNA derived from T cells, B-cell-depleted T cells, or PBMCs. The repertoires were made available in a free public database intended to serve as a resource for research on the immune response to SARS-CoV-2. The samples were drawn from the first 160 participants of the ongoing ImmuneRACE study and from over 950 subjects provided by 6 global collaborators. Study-wide findings and limitations: How much clinical and demographic metadata was included differed by source and by participant, and the metadata was provided uncurated.

The immunoSEQ Assay, a bias-controlled multiplex PCR, was used to amplify TCRbeta CDR3 regions from genomic DNA. In the paper's pipeline: Within the assay, amplification of reference gene primers was used to estimate how many nucleated cells each sample contained. Sequence reads were collapsed and filtered to measure the absolute abundance of every unique TCRbeta CDR3 rearrangement. For each sample, productive Simpson clonality was calculated as the square root of Simpson's diversity index across productive rearrangements. TCRdb retrieved this table from immuneACCESS and kept in-frame rearrangements only. Not all clones are present; in checked studies, unresolved V genes account for under half, and no reason is known for the remainder. V, J and clone size are those of that table, while D and trimming were read from the DNA. This sample comprises about 42,000 clones, about 85% of them detected only once. The top ten constitute less than 15% of the sample.

The collaborating institutions used their own protocols to collect whole blood in K2EDTA tubes. For TCRbeta analysis, collaborators shipped samples as frozen whole blood, isolated PBMCs, or DNA extracted from either of those sample types. This receptor was identified in a human donor in a cohort sampled during active COVID-19. The sequencing input was peripheral blood.

The CDR3 is CASSLGLAGGRRADTQYF. The nucleotides read TGTGCCAGCAGCTTAGGACTAGCGGGGGGGCGAAGGGCAGATACGCAGTATTTT. The rearranged chain carries TRBV5-4 and TRBJ2-3; 15 bases in the middle match TRBD2. CDR1 and CDR2, per the germline V gene (reference sequence), are SGHNT and YYREEE. For this chain, trimming is 2 bases at the V end and 4 bases at the J end, and the number of junction bases without a gene match is 8. The CDR3 goes from the cysteine to the phenylalanine over 18 residues. Only the CDR3 region is kept as DNA, spanning 54 bases read in frame from base 1.